Described below is a single T cell receptor beta chain sequence and its context. Its antigen is currently unknown. The CDR3 has 15 amino acids. J was trimmed by 0 bases and V by 4 bases; bases with no gene match: 5. In germline, CDR1 is KGHSH, CDR2 LQKENI. This entry is derived from a study of T cell responses to AZD1222 COVID-19 vaccine. Study-level results: Only six or seven AZD1222 recipients were seropositive at baseline. Unmutated regions of variants are reportedly targeted by nearly half of spike-specific TCRs. Clonal diversity may have been underestimated, and the donors were mostly white British, with more females than males.

This table comes from immunoSEQ multiplex PCR, and its TCRdb copy is limited to in-frame clones, with some not included. The sample has 100,000 to 150,000 clones, 86% seen once. The rearrangement uses TRBV18 and TRBJ1-1; TRBD1 matches 7 bases. This clonotype was obtained from an adult in good health. This material consisted of peripheral blood, taken on day 0 of AZD1222 vaccination. This CDR3 reads CASSHPQGVNTEAFF. The CDR3 bases are TGTGCCAGCTCACATCCTCAGGGGGTGAACACTGAAGCTTTCTTT.